The present TCR beta chain was sequenced within a study of T cells generated in artificial thymic organoids. Semi-nested PCR with reverse primers in the TRAC or TRBC constant regions amplified each chain separately. TCRdb reprocessed the 5' RACE reads via MiXCR and lists one record per CDR3 protein. Among around 3,400 distinct CDR3 sequences listed, around 31% were seen once. V lost 7 bases, J lost 8 bases, and 30 bases lay in between. This CDR3 contains 18 residues. The chain carries TRBV12-3 or TRBV12-4 and TRBJ2-1; maybe TRBD2 (7 bases). The TCR comes from a human donor who gave cord blood stem cells for thymic organoid culture, a cardiac surgery patient who gave postnatal thymus, or a blood donor (not recorded which). Sequences were obtained from naive CD8+ T cells from blood. The subset here: CD3+TCRalphabeta+CD8SP T cells; for blood, CD45RO-CCR7+ naive CD8+ T cells. This chain's CDR3 is CASTKFGGGAQLVDEQFF. DNA for the CDR3: TGTGCCAGCACCAAATTCGGAGGGGGGGCGCAATTAGTCGATGAGCAGTTCTTC.